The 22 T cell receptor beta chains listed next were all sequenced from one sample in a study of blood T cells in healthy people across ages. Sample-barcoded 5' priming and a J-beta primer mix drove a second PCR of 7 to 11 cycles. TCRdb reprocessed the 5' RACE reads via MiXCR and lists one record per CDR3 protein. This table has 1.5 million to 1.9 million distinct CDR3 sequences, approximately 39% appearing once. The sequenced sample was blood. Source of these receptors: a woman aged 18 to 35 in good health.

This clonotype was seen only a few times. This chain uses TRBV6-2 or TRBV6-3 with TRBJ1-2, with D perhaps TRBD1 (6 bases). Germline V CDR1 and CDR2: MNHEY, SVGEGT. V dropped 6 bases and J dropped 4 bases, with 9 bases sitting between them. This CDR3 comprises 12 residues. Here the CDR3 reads CASRTGAYGYTF. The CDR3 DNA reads TGTGCCAGCAGGACAGGTGCCTATGGCTACACCTTC.

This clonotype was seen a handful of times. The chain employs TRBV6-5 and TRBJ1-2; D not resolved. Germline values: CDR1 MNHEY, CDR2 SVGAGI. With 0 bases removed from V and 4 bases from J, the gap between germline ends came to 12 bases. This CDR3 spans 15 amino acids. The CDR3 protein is CASSYSSGESYGYTF. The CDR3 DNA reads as TGTGCCAGCAGTTACTCATCTGGTGAGAGCTATGGCTACACCTTC.

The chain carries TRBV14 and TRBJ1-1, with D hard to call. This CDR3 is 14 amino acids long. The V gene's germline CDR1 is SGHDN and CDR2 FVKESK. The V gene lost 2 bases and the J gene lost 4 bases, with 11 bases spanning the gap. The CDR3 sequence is CASSQSPWGTEAFF. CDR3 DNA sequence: TGTGCCAGCAGCCAAAGCCCTTGGGGCACTGAAGCTTTCTTT.

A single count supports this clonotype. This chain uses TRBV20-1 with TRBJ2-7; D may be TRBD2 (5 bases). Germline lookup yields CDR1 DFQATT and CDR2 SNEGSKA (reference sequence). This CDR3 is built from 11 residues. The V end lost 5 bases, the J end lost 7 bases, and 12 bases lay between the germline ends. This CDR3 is CSALRAAEQYF. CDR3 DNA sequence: TGCAGTGCTCTGAGGGCCGCTGAGCAGTACTTC.

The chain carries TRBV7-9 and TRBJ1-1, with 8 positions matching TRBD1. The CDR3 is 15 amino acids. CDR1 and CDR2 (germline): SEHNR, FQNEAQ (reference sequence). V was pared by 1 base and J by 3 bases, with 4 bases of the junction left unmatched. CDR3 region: CASSLEQGAYTEAFF. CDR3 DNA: TGTGCCAGCAGCTTAGAGCAGGGGGCTTACACTGAAGCTTTCTTT.

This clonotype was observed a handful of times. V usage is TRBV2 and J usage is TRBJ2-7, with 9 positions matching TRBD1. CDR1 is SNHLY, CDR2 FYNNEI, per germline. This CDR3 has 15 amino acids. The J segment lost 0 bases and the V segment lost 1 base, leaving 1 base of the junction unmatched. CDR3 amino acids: CASSEGGQGSYEQYF. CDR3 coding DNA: TGTGCCAGCAGTGAAGGGGGACAGGGCTCCTACGAGCAGTACTTC.

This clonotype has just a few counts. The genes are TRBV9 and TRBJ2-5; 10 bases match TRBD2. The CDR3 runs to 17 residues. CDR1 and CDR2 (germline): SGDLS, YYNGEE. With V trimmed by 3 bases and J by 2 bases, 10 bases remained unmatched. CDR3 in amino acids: CASSGPDSLAGQETQYF. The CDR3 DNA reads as TGTGCCAGCAGCGGGCCCGACTCACTAGCGGGGCAAGAGACCCAGTACTTC.

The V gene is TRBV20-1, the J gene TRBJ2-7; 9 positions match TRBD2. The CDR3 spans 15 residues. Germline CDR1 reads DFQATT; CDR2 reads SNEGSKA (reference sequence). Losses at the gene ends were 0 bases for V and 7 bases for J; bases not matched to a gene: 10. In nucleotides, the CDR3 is TGCAGTGCTAGAGACTGGGCGGGAGGGCAGAATGAGCAGTACTTC. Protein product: CSARDWAGGQNEQYF.

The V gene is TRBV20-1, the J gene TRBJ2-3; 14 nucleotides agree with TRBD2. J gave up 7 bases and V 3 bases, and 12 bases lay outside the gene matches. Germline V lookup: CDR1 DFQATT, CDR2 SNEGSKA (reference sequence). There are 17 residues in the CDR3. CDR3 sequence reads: CSARVAGTSGRLNTQYF. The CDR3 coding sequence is TGCAGTGCTAGGGTTGCCGGGACTAGCGGGAGACTTAATACGCAGTATTTT.

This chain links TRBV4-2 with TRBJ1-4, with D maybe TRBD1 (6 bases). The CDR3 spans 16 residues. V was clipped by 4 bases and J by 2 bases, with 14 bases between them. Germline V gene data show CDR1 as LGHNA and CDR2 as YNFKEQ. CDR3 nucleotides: TGTGCCAGCAGCCGGAATGCCAGGGGTACTAATGAAAAACTGTTTTTT. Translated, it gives CASSRNARGTNEKLFF.

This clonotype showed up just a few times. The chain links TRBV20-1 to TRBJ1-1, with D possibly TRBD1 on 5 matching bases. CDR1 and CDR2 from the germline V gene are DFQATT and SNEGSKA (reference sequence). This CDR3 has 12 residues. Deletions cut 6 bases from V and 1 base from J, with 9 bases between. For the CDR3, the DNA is TGCAGTGCGGAAGACAGGAACACTGAAGCTTTCTTT. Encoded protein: CSAEDRNTEAFF.

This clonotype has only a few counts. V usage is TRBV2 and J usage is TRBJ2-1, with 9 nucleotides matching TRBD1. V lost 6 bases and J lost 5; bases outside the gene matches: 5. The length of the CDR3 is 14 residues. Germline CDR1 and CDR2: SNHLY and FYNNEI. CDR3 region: CASRAGQGHNEQFF. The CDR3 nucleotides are TGTGCCAGCAGGGCGGGACAGGGCCACAATGAGCAGTTCTTC.

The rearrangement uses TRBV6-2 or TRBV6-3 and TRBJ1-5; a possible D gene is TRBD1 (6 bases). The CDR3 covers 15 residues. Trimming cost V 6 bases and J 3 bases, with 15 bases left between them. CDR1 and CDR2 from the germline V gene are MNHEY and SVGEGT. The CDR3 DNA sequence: TGTGCCAGCAGGTACGGGGGACAATTCAATCAGCCCCAGCATTTT. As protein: CASRYGGQFNQPQHF.

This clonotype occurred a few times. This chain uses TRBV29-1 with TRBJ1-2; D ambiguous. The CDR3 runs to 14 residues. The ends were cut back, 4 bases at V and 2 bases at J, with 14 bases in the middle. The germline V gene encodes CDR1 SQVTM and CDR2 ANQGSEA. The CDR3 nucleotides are TGCAGCGTTGCCCGGATGGAAGGAAACTATGGCTACACCTTC. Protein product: CSVARMEGNYGYTF.

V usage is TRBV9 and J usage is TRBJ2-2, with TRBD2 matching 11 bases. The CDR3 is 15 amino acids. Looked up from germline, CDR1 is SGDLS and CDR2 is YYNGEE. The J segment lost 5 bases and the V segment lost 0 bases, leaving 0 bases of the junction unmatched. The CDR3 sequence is CASSVVAGGTGELFF. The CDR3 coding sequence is TGTGCCAGCAGCGTAGTAGCGGGAGGGACCGGGGAGCTGTTTTTT.

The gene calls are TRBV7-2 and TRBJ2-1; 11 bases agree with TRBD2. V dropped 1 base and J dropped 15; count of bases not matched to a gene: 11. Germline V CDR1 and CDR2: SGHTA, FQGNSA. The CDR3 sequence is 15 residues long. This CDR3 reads CASSLGLAGWQELFF. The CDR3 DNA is TGTGCCAGCAGCTTAGGACTAGCGGGATGGCAAGAGTTGTTCTTC.

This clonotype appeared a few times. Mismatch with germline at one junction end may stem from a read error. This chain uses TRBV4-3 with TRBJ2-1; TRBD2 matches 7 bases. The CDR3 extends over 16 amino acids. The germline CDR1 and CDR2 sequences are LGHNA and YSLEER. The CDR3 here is CASNQDSVAGYNEQFF. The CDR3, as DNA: TGCGCCAGCAACCAAGATTCGGTAGCGGGCTACAATGAGCAGTTCTTC.

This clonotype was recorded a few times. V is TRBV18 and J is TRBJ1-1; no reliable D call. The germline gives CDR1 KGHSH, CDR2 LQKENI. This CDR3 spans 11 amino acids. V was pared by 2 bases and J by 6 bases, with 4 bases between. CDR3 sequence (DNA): TGTGCCAGCTCACCAGGCTCTGAAGCTTTCTTT. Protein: CASSPGSEAFF.

CDR3 region: CATSGELNEQYF. CDR3 DNA sequence: TGTGCCACCAGCGGGGAATTAAATGAGCAGTACTTC. The chain employs TRBV15 and TRBJ2-5; no firm D call. Germline CDR1 reads LNHNV; CDR2 reads YYDKDF (reference sequence). Between the trimmed V and J ends, which lost 5 bases and 11 bases, there was a span of 15 bases. This CDR3 has 12 residues.

As DNA, the CDR3 is TGTGCCAGCAGTCGCACCGGGACAGTAAACACCATATATTTT. Residues: CASSRTGTVNTIYF. The chain is built from TRBV12-3 or TRBV12-4 and TRBJ1-3; the match to TRBD1 covers 7 bases. V lost 5 bases to trimming and J lost 6 bases; unmatched junction nucleotides: 7. The length of the CDR3 is 14 residues.

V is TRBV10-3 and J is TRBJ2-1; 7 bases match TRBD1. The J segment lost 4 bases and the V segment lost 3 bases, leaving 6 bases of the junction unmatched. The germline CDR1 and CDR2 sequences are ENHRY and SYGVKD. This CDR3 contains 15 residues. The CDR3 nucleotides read TGTGCCATCAGTGATTTCGGGACAGCATACAATGAGCAGTTCTTC. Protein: CAISDFGTAYNEQFF.

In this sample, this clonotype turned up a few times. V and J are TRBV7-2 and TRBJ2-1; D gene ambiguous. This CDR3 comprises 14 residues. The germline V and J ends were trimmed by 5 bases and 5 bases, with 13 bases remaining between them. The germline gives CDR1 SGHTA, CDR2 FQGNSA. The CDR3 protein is CASSPRAINNEQFF. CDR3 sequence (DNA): TGTGCCAGCAGCCCGCGCGCGATAAACAATGAGCAGTTCTTC.